This TCR beta chain comes out of a study of T-cell memory formation after mild COVID-19 (dated by TCRdb to about 2021). For the wider study: Most TCR sequence clusters were specific to one of the two donors. T-cell clones expanding and contracting after mild COVID-19 in a couple of donors were tracked by longitudinal TCRalpha and TCRbeta repertoire sequencing. Two young, previously healthy adult volunteers made up the cohort, one male and one female.

The research as a whole found: SARS-CoV-2 specificity was not confirmed for the second-wave clones peaking on day 37. Contracting CD4+ clones were located mainly in the CM and EM memory subsets, whereas CD8+ clones were found to be enriched in EMRA. From day 15 to 85, contracting clones showed balanced CD4/CD8 phenotypes, whereas a second wave of clones that expanded from day 15 to 37 leaned towards CD4+. Some responding clones were detected in pre-infection memory, suggesting pre-existing cross-reactive memory T cells joined the SARS-CoV-2 response. The study covered only a couple of mild cases, and larger cohorts including severe cases with pre-infection samples were considered necessary.

About this clonotype: Its target antigen remains unknown. Per-base quality was not reported, and no clone a single base away is much larger than it.

TCRdb lists the instrument as Illumina NovaSeq 6000. TCRalpha and TCRbeta cDNA libraries were constructed by 5'RACE with constant-segment primers, with sample barcodes and unique molecular identifiers being introduced. RNA was extracted from every sample with Trizol reagent. The libraries were amplified in two PCR steps, and the second step added a second sample barcode and Illumina TruSeq adapters. Sequencing of libraries was performed on an Illumina NovaSeq with 2 x 150 bp paired-end reads. Regarding the original processing steps: Demultiplexing of reads and collapsing into UMI-guided consensus sequences were performed with migec v1.2.7. Using mixcr v2.1.11, UMI consensuses were aligned to TRA and TRB V and J templates and then assembled into clonotypes. Expanded or contracted clonotypes were those called significant by both edgeR and NoisET, with noise models trained on biological replicates. For edgeR calls, a false discovery rate-adjusted p below 0.01 and a log2 fold-change threshold of 1 were applied. As an exploratory analysis of dynamics, PCA with hierarchical clustering was applied to max-normalized trajectories of the 1000 most abundant clonotypes. Each responding clone was given a CD4 or CD8 phenotype based on the CD4+ and CD8+ repertoires, which had been sequenced separately. TCRdb took the public reads, trimmed them with fastp at Q25, ran MiXCR for clone calling and kept in-frame beta chains. Here each entry gathers all rows of one CDR3 protein and keeps the most common genes and DNA. TCRdb, not the original authors, processed these V and J calls. In this sample the table shows around 390,000 distinct CDR3 sequences, roughly 15% of which occur a single time. The ten largest clones add up to roughly a fifth of the sample.

A distance of 6 bases separates the germline ends of V and J, which lose 5 bases and 3 bases respectively. As encoded in the germline V gene, CDR1 is KGHDR while CDR2 is SFDVKD. The CDR3 measures 12 amino acids from cysteine to phenylalanine. Only CDR3 DNA is held: 36 bases, read in frame from base 1. Ficoll-Paque density gradient centrifugation was used to isolate PBMCs. The rearrangement joined TRBV24-1 to TRBJ2-5; there is no confident call for the D gene. The sequencing sample was made of PBMCs or a T cell subset sorted from them (not recorded which). This TCR came from a man aged 18 to 35 who had mild COVID-19 (a few samples of this study predate the infection). The sample titles of this study are shuffled in the database, so cell type and time point are left out; the donor was told from shared clones. The sequenced DNA: TGTGCCACCAGTGCGGCTGAAGAGACCCAGTACTTC. Translation gives CATSAAEETQYF.